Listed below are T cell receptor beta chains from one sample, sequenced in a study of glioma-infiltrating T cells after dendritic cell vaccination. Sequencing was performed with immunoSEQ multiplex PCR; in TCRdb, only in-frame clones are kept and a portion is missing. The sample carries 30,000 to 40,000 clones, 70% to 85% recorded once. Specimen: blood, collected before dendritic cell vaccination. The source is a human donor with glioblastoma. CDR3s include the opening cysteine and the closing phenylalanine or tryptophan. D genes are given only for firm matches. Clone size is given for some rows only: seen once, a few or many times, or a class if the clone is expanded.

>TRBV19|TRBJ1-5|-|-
TGTGCCAGTAGTTTCCTCCACAGGGAATCGCCCCAGCATTTT
CASSFLHRESPQHF
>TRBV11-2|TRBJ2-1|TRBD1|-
TGTGCCAGCAGCGGGGACAGGGGGGCCTACAATGAGCAGTTCTTC
CASSGDRGAYNEQFF
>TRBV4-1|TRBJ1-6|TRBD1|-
TGCGCCAGCAGCCCAGGGGACAGGGTAAATTCACCCCTCCACTTT
CASSPGDRVNSPLHF
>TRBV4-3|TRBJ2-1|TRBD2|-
TGCGCCAGCAGCCAAAACGCGGGGGACCACTCCTACAATGAGCAGTTCTTC
CASSQNAGDHSYNEQFF
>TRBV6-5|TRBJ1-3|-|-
TGTGCCAGCATAGGCGGTTTCTCTGGAAACACCATATATTTT
CASIGGFSGNTIYF
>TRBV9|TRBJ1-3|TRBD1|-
TGTGCCAGCAGCCCATATGACAGGGGAGGAGGAAACACCATATATTTT
CASSPYDRGGGNTIYF
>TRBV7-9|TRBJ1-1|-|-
TGTGCCAGCAGCTTAGAGGTACCCCGGGGAGCTTTCTTT
CASSLEVPRGAFF
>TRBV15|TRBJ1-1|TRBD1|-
TGTGCCACCAGCAGAGAGGGGGACAGAGAAGCTTTCTTT
CATSREGDREAFF
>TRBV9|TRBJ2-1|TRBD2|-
TGTGCCAGCAGCGTAGCTGGAAGCGGGGGTTCTTTCGATGAGCAGTTCTTC
CASSVAGSGGSFDEQFF
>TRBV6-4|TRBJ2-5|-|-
TGTGCCAGCAGTGCCCGCCCGGGGGACCAAGAGACCCAGTACTTC
CASSARPGDQETQYF
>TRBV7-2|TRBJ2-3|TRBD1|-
TGTGCCAGCAGCCATGGACAGGGCGCCACAGATACGCAGTATTTT
CASSHGQGATDTQYF
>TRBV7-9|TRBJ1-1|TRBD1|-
TGTGCCAGCAGCCTCTTACTAGGGGGCGAGAACACTGAAGCTTTCTTT
CASSLLLGGENTEAFF
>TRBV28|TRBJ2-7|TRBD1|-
TGTGCCAGCAGTTTCAGGGGGTTTAGCTCCTACGAGCAGTACTTC
CASSFRGFSSYEQYF
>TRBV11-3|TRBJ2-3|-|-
TGTGCCAGCAGCTTAGAAGGGTTGTGGGGAGTTACCCCCACAGATACGCAGTATTTT
CASSLEGLWGVTPTDTQYF
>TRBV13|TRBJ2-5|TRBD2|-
TGTGCCAGCAGCGTCTCCGGGACTAGGGATCAAGAGACCCAGTACTTC
CASSVSGTRDQETQYF
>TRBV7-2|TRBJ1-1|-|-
TGTGCCAGCAGCTTAGTTCCGGCTGAAGCTTTCTTT
CASSLVPAEAFF
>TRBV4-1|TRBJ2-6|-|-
TGCGCCAGCAGCCAAGGGAGGGTCGGCTCTGGGGCCAACGTCCTGACTTTC
CASSQGRVGSGANVLTF
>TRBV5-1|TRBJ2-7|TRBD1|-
TGCGCCAGCAGCAACTCACCCGGGACAGCCTACGAGCAGTACTTC
CASSNSPGTAYEQYF
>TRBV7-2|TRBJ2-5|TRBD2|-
TGTGCCAGCAGCCGCGGTCCCCGGGGGGGCCGCCAAGAGACCCAGTACTTC
CASSRGPRGGRQETQYF
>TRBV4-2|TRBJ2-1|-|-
TGTGCCAGCAGCCAAGGACATCAGGAGCAGTTCTTC
CASSQGHQEQFF
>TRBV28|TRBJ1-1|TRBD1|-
TGTGCCAGCAGTTTCACAGGGGACACTGAAGCTTTCTTT
CASSFTGDTEAFF
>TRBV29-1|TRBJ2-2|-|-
TGCAGCGTTGAAATGGGACACGACACCGGGGAGCTGTTTTTT
CSVEMGHDTGELFF
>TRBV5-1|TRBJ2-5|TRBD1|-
TGCGCCAGCAGCTTGGAACAGGGGGCACGGGAGACCCAGTACTTC
CASSLEQGARETQYF
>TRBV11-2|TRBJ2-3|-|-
TGTGCCAGCAGCATCACAGTGGCAGATACGCAGTATTTT
CASSITVADTQYF
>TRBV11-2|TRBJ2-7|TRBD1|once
TGTGCCAGCAGCTTTGACAGGGGCCGCTACGAGCAGTACTTC
CASSFDRGRYEQYF
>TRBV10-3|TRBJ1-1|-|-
TGTGCCATCAGTGAGACATTTATGACTGAAGCTTTCTTT
CAISETFMTEAFF
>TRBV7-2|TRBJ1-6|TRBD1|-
TGTGCCAGCAGCTTCCGGGACAGGGGACATGGAAGGCCACCCCTCCACTTT
CASSFRDRGHGRPPLHF
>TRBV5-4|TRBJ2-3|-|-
TGTGCCAGCAGCTTCCATCGGCAGGGATTAGATACGCAGTATTTT
CASSFHRQGLDTQYF
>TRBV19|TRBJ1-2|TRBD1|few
TGTGCCAGTAGTATCGGGACAGGGCCAGATGGCTACACCTTC
CASSIGTGPDGYTF
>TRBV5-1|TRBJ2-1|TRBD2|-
TGCGCCAGCTGTATTAGCGGGGGGGCCTACAATGAGCAGTTCTTC
CASCISGGAYNEQFF
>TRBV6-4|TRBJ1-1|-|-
TGTGCCAGCAGTGAACAGGGAGGGTCTGAAGCTTTCTTT
CASSEQGGSEAFF
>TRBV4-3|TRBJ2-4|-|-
TGCGCCAGCAGCCAAAGTCTCGCGGGGTCAGCCAAAAACATTCAGTACTTC
CASSQSLAGSAKNIQYF
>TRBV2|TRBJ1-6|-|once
TGTGCCAGCAGCGATTCACCCCTCCACTTT
CASSDSPLHF
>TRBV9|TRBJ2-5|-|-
TGTGCCAGCAGCGTAGGATCTGCCCAGGGCGCGACCCAGTACTTC
CASSVGSAQGATQYF
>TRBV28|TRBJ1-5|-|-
TGTGCCAGCAATCGTCCCGGGGTTAGCAATCAGCCCCAGCATTTT
CASNRPGVSNQPQHF
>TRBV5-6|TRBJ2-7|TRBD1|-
TGTGCCAGCAGCCCCAGGGGGCCCCGTTGGTACGAGCAGTACTTC
CASSPRGPRWYEQYF
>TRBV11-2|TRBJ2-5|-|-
TGTGCCAGCAGCCTAGAGCGGGCCTACCTCCACCAAGAGACCCAGTACTTC
CASSLERAYLHQETQYF
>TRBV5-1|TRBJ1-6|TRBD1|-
TGCGCCAGCAGCGCTTCCGGGACAGGGGTAGAATCACCCCTCCACTTT
CASSASGTGVESPLHF
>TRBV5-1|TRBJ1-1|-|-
TGCGCCAGCAGCTTCTTTACGACAGAGGAAGCTTTCTTT
CASSFFTTEEAFF
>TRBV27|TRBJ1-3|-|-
TGTGCCAGCAGTCCCGGGGGAAACACCATATATTTT
CASSPGGNTIYF
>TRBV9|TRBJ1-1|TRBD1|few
TGTGCCAGCAGCGCTACAGGGGCCGACACTGAAGCTTTCTTT
CASSATGADTEAFF
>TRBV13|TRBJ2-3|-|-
TGTGCCAGCAGCCCCCCCCTTTCGCGAGATACGCAGTATTTT
CASSPPLSRDTQYF